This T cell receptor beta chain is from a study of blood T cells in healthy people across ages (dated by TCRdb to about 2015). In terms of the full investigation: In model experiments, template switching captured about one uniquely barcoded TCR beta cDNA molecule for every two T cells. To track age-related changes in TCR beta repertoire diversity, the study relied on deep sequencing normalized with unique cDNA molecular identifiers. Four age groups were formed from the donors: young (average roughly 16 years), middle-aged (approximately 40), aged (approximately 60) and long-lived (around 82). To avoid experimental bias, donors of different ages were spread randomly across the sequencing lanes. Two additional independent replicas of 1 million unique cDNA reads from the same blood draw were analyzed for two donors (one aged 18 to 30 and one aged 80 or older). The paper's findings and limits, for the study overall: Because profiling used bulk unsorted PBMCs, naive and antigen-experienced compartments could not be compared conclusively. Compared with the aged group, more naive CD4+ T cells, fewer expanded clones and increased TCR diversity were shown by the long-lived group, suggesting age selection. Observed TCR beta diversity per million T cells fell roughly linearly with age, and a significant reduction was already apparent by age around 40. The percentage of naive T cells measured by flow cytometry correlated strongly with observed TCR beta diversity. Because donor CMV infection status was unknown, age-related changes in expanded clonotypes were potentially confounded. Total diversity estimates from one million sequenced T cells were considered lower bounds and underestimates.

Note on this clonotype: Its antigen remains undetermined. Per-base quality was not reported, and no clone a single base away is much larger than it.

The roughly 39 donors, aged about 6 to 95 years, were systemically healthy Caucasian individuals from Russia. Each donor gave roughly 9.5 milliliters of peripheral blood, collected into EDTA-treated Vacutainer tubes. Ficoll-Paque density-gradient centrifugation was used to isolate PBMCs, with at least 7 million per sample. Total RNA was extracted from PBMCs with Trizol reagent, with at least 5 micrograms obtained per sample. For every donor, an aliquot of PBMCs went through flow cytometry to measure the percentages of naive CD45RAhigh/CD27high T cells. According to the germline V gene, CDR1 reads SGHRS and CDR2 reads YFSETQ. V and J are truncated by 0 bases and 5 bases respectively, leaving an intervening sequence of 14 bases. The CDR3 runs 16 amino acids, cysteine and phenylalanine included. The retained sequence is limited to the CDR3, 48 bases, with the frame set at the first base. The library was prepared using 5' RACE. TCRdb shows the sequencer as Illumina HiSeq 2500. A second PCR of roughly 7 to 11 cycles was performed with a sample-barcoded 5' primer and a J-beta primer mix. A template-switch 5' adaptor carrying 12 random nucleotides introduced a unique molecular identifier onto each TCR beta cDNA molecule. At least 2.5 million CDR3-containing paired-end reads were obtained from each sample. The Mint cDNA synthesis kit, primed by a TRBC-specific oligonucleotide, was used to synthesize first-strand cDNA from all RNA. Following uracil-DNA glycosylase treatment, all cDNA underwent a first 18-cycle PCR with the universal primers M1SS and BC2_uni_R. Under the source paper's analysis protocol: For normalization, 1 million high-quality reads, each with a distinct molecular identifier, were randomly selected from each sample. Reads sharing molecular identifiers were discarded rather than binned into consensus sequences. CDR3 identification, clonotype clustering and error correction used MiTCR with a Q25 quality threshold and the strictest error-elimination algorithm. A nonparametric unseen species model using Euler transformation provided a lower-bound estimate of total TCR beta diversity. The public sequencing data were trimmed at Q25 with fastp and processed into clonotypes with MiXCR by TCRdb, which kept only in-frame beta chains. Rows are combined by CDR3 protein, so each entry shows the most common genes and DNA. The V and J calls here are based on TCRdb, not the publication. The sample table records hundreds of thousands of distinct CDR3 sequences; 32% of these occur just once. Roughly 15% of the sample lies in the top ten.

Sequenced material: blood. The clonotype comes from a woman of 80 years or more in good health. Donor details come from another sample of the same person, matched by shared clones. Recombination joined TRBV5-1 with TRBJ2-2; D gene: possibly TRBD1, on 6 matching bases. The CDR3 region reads CASSLAWGRRTGELFF. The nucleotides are TGCGCCAGCAGCTTGGCCTGGGGGCGGCGGACCGGGGAGCTGTTTTTT.